This T cell receptor (beta chain) was captured in a study of OX40 agonist ivuxolimab in advanced cancers. Study outcomes and limitations: Some nonresponders also had low normalized T-cell clonal expansion. Specificity for antigen went undetermined in the expanded peripheral T cells.

This clone was observed a few times. The antigen is not known. The germline CDR1 and CDR2 sequences are MGHDK and SYGVNS. The CDR3 covers 15 residues. The V end was cut by 2 bases, the J end by 0 bases, with 10 bases between. TCRdb's copy holds only in-frame clones and misses some; the assay was immunoSEQ multiplex PCR. The table includes 30,000 to 45,000 clones, about 70% detected once. V is TRBV25-1 and J is TRBJ2-5; D is perhaps TRBD1 or TRBD2 (5 bases each). This receptor was identified in an adult with an advanced solid tumor such as melanoma, head and neck, liver or kidney cancer. Sequenced material: CD4+ or CD8+ T cells sorted from blood, taken in a trial of the OX40 agonist ivuxolimab. The CDR3 DNA follows: TGTGCCAGCAGTGAAGGGACGGGGTACCAAGAGACCCAGTACTTC. It is translated as CASSEGTGYQETQYF.